Listed here are 14 T cell receptor beta chains from one sample, sequenced in a study of T cells after yellow fever vaccination. TCRdb fed the 5' RACE reads into MiXCR, producing one record per CDR3 protein. The data contain hundreds of thousands of distinct CDR3 sequences, about 12% of them seen just once; the ten biggest clones take up 15%. The sequencing here drew on PBMCs, taken on the day of the yellow fever booster vaccination. These receptors were collected from a man between 25 and 39 years old who received the YFV17D yellow fever vaccine.

The V call is TRBV20-1, the J call TRBJ2-5; no reliable D call. Germline values: CDR1 DFQATT, CDR2 SNEGSKA (reference sequence). The CDR3 covers 14 residues. V was pared by 1 base and J by 2 bases, with 11 bases between. The DNA for the CDR3 is TGCAGTGCTAGAGGTCATGGAGAACAAGAGACCCAGTACTTC. This gives the protein CSARGHGEQETQYF.

V usage is TRBV20-1 and J usage is TRBJ2-7; possibly TRBD2 for D (5 bases). V was shortened by 1 base and J by 2 bases, with 15 bases between the two germline ends. The CDR3 loop spans 15 amino acids. Looked up from germline, CDR1 is DFQATT and CDR2 is SNEGSKA (reference sequence). The CDR3 DNA sequence: TGCAGTGCTAGAGTTGGACTCGGTAGAGCCTACGAGCAGTACTTC. Translating gives CSARVGLGRAYEQYF.

This CDR3 reads CSARDHSRLQETQYF. CDR3 in DNA: TGCAGTGCTAGAGATCATTCAAGGCTACAAGAGACCCAGTACTTC. The chain couples TRBV20-1 to TRBJ2-5; no firm D call. V lost 0 bases and J lost 2, with 13 bases in between. CDR3 length: 15 residues. Germline CDR1 DFQATT, CDR2 SNEGSKA (reference sequence).

This clonotype was seen a handful of times. V and J are TRBV12-3 or TRBV12-4 and TRBJ2-7, with 9 positions matching TRBD2. V was pared by 5 bases and J by 5 bases, with 13 bases of the junction left unmatched. The CDR3 contains 16 residues. The CDR3 nucleotides read TGTGCCAGCAGTCCCAGGGGTAGCGGGAGCTGGCACGAGCAGTACTTC. This gives the protein CASSPRGSGSWHEQYF.

The chain joins TRBV15 to TRBJ2-4; D may be TRBD2 (5 bases). CDR1 and CDR2 (germline): LNHNV, YYDKDF (reference sequence). V lost 5 bases and J lost 8, with 28 bases in between. CDR3 length: 18 amino acids. CDR3 bases: TGTGCCACCAGCGGTGAAAGTCGGTCGGCCTCGAGAGGGTACATTCAGTACTTC. Translation: CATSGESRSASRGYIQYF.

The chain has TRBV18 and TRBJ2-1; D call uncertain. Germline V gives CDR1 KGHSH, CDR2 LQKENI. The V and J ends lost 6 bases and 5 bases respectively, with 17 bases between them. The CDR3 runs 15 residues. CDR3 sequence reads: CASSPSSRQDNEQFF. The CDR3 bases are TGTGCCAGCTCCCCTAGTTCGCGGCAGGACAATGAGCAGTTCTTC. The complete variable domain, with remaining parts taken from reference TRBV18 and TRBJ2-1, reads NAGVMQNPRHLVRRRGQEARLRCSPMKGHSHVYWYRQLPEEGLKFMVYLQKENIIDESGMPKERFSAEFPKEGPSILRIQQVVRGDSAAYFCASSPSSRQDNEQFFGPGTRLTVL.

The chain joins TRBV19 to TRBJ2-5, with a tentative D call TRBD2 (6 bases). From germline, CDR1 is LNHDA and CDR2 SQIVND (reference sequence). CDR3 length equals 13 residues. V gave up 5 bases and J gave up 7 bases, with 14 bases separating them. The CDR3 nucleotides read TGTGCCAGTAGTGCCGATTTGGGGGGGACCCAGTACTTC. Translating it yields CASSADLGGTQYF.

This clonotype appeared a few times. The chain links TRBV29-1 to TRBJ2-5; 7 nucleotides align to TRBD1. Per the germline V gene, CDR1 is SQVTM and CDR2 is ANQGSEA. The CDR3 covers 15 residues. The J segment lost 1 base and the V segment lost 5 bases, leaving 10 bases of the junction unmatched. The CDR3 DNA reads as TGCAGCGTTCCCAAACTAGACAGGGCCCAAGAGACCCAGTACTTC. Translation gives CSVPKLDRAQETQYF.

This sequence joins TRBV19 and TRBJ2-7, with 8 bases aligning to TRBD2. From germline, CDR1 is LNHDA and CDR2 SQIVND (reference sequence). The CDR3 sequence is 15 residues long. After removal of 3 bases from V and 0 bases from J, the junction contained 4 bases not matched to a gene. The CDR3: CASSIGGRHSYEQYF. DNA of the CDR3: TGTGCCAGTAGTATCGGCGGGAGGCACTCCTACGAGCAGTACTTC.

Ten or more counts support this clonotype. The rearrangement joins TRBV5-1 to TRBJ2-1; TRBD2 matches 9 bases. CDR3 length: 16 residues. J was trimmed by 8 bases and V by 4 bases; bases with no gene match: 13. Germline loops: CDR1 SGHRS, CDR2 YFSETQ. The CDR3 sequence is CASSLPLAGGPDEQFF. The DNA of the CDR3 is TGCGCCAGCAGCCTCCCTCTTGCGGGAGGGCCTGATGAGCAGTTCTTC. Together with reference TRBV5-1 and TRBJ2-1, the CDR3 gives the full variable domain: KAGVTQTPRYLIKTRGQQVTLSCSPISGHRSVSWYQQTPGQGLQFLFEYFSETQRNKGNFPGRFSGRQFSNSRSEMNVSTLELGDSALYLCASSLPLAGGPDEQFFGPGTRLTVL.

The table lists this clonotype with a few counts. J is TRBJ1-1 and V is TRBV12-3 or TRBV12-4; maybe TRBD1 (6 bases). The germline V and J ends were trimmed by 5 bases and 6 bases, with 16 bases remaining between them. This CDR3 is 14 amino acids long. DNA of the CDR3: TGTGCCAGCAGTGGGAAGACAGGACTCTCTGAAGCTTTCTTT. Amino acids: CASSGKTGLSEAFF.

This clonotype was recorded a few times. The chain recombines TRBV4-3 with TRBJ2-2; D not certain. CDR1 LGHNA and CDR2 YSLEER come from the germline V gene. The V gene lost 4 bases and the J gene lost 6 bases, with 12 bases spanning the gap. CDR3 length: 14 amino acids. CDR3 region: CASSPEVRAGELFF. DNA of the CDR3: TGCGCCAGCAGCCCCGAGGTTCGGGCCGGGGAGCTGTTTTTT.

CDR3 DNA: TGCAGTGCTAGGAAGAAAGAGACCCAGTACTTC. This translates into CSARKKETQYF. The J gene is TRBJ2-5, the V gene TRBV20-1; D gene unclear. The V gene's germline CDR1 is DFQATT and CDR2 SNEGSKA (reference sequence). V was clipped by 3 bases and J by 3 bases, with 5 bases between them. The CDR3 length is 11 residues.

This clonotype came up a few times. This chain links TRBV4-2 with TRBJ1-2; D gene unclear. The germline gives CDR1 LGHNA, CDR2 YNFKEQ. Trimming removed 0 bases from V and 5 bases from J, with 10 bases in between. The CDR3 has 14 residues. The CDR3 sequence: CASSQDFSTYGYTF. CDR3 in DNA: TGTGCCAGCAGCCAAGACTTCAGTACGTATGGCTACACCTTC.